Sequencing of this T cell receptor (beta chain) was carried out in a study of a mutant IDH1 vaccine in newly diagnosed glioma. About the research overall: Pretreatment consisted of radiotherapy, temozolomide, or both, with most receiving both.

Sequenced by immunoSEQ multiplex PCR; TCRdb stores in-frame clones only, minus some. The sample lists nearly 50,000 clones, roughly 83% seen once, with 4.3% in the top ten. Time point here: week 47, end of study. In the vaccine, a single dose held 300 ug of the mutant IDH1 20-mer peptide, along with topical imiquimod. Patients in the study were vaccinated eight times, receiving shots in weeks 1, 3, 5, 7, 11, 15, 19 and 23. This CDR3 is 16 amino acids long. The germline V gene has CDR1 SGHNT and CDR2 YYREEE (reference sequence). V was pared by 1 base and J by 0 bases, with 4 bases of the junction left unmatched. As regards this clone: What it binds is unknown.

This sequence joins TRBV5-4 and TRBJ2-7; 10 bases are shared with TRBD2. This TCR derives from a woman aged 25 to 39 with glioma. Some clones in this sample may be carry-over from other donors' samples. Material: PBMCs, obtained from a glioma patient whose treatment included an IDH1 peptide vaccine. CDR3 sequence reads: CASSLTTSGLSYEQYF. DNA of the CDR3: TGTGCCAGCAGCTTGACGACTAGCGGGCTCTCCTACGAGCAGTACTTC. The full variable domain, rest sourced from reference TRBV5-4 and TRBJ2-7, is ETGVTQSPTHLIKTRGQQVTLRCSSQSGHNTVSWYQQALGQGPQFIFQYYREEENGRGNFPPRFSGLQFPNYSSELNVNALELDDSALYLCASSLTTSGLSYEQYFGPGTRLTVT.